This T cell receptor beta chain was found in a study of spatial heterogeneity in lung cancer. TCRdb re-derived calls from the 5' RACE reads in MiXCR, one entry per CDR3 protein. This sample has 15,000 to 20,000 distinct CDR3 sequences, with just under 6.5% found just once. Germline V gene lookup returns CDR1 KGHDR and CDR2 SFDVKD. V was shortened by 5 bases and J by 6 bases, with 16 bases between the two germline ends. The CDR3 length is 15 residues. This clonotype counts as medium-sized. The time point is: blood at routine non-recurrence follow-up after resection. Source: PBMCs, taken at follow-up. This sequence joins TRBV24-1 and TRBJ2-1; possible D gene TRBD2, 5 bases. The TCR was taken from a male donor with early-stage non-small cell lung cancer. The CDR3 is CATSAPGPRGNEQFF. As DNA, the CDR3 is TGTGCCACCAGTGCCCCTGGGCCTCGGGGCAATGAGCAGTTCTTC.